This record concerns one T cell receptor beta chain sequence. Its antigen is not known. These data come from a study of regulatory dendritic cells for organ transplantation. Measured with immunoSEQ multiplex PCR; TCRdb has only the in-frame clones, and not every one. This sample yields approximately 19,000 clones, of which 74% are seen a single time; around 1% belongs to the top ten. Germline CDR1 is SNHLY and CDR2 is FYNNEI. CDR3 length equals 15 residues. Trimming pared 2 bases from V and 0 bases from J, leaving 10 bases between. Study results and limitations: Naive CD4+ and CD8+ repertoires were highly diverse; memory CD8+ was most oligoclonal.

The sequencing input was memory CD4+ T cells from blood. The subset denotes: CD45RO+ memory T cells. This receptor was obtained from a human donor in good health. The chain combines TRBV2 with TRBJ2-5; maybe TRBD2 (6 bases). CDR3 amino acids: CASSEILANQETQYF. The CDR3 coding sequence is TGTGCCAGCAGTGAAATACTAGCCAACCAAGAGACCCAGTACTTC. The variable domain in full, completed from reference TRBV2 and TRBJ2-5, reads EPEVTQTPSHQVTQMGQEVILRCVPISNHLYFYWYRQILGQKVEFLVSFYNNEISEKSEIFDDQFSVERPDGSNFTLKIRSTKLEDSAMYFCASSEILANQETQYFGPGTRLLVL.